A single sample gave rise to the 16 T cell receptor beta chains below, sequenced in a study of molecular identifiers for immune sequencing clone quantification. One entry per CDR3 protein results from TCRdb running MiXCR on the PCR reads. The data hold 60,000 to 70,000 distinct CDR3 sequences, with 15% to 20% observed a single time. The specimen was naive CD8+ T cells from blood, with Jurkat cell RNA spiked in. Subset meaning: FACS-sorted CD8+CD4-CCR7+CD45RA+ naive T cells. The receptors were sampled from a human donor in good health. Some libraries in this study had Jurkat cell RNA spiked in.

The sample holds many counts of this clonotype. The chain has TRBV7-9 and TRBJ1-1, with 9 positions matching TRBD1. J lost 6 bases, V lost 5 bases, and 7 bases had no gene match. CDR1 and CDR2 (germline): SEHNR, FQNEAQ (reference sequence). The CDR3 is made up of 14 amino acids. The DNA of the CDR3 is TGTGCCAGCAGCCCGAGGACAGGGGTGCCTGAAGCTTTCTTT. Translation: CASSPRTGVPEAFF.

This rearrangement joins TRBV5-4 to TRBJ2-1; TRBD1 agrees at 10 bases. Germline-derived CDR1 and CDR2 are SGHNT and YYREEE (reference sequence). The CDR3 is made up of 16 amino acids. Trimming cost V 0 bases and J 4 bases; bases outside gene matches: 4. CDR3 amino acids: CASSLGDRGFYNEQFF. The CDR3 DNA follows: TGTGCCAGCAGCTTGGGGGACAGGGGTTTTTACAATGAGCAGTTCTTC.

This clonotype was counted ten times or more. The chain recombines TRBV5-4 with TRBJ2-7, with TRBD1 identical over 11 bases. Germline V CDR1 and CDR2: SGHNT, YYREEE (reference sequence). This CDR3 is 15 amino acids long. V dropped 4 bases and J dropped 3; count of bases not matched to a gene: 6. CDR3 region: CASSPGTGGLYEQYF. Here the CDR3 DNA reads TGTGCCAGCAGCCCCGGGACAGGGGGACTCTACGAGCAGTACTTC. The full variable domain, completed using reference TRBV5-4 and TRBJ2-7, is ETGVTQSPTHLIKTRGQQVTLRCSSQSGHNTVSWYQQALGQGPQFIFQYYREEENGRGNFPPRFSGLQFPNYSSELNVNALELDDSALYLCASSPGTGGLYEQYFGPGTRLTVT.

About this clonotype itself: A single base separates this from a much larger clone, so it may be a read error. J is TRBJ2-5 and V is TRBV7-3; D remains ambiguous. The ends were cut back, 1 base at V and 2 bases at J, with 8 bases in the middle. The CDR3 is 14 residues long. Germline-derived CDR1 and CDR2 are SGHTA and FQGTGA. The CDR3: CASSLRRLQETQYF. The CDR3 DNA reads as TGTGCCAGCAGCTTAAGACGGCTACAAGAGACCCAGTACTTC.

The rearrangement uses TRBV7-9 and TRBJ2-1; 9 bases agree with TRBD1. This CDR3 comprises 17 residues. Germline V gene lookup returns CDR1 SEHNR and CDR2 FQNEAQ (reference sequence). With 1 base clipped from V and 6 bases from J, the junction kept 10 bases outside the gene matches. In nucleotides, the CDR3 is TGTGCCAGCAGCTTAGGTCCCCGGGACAGGGTGGGCAATGAGCAGTTCTTC. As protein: CASSLGPRDRVGNEQFF.

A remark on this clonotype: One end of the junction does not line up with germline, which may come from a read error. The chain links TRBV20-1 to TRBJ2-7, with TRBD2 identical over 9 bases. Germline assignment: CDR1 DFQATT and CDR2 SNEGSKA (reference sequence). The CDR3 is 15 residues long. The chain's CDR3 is CSTRELGTSPLEQYF. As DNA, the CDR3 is TGCAGTACTAGAGAACTCGGGACTAGCCCCTTAGAGCAGTACTTC.

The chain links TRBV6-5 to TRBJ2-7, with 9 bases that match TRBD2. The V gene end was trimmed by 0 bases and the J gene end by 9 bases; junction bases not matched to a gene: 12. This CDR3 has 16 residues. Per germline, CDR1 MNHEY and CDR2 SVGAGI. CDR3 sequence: CASSYSGAGGLSGQYF. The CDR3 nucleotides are TGTGCCAGCAGTTACTCCGGGGCGGGAGGGTTGAGTGGGCAGTACTTC.

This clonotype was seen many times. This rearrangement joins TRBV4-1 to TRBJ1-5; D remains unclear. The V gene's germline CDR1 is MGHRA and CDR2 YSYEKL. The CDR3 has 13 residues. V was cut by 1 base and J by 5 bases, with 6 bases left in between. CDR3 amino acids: CASSQVLDQPQHF. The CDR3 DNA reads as TGCGCCAGCAGCCAAGTTTTGGATCAGCCCCAGCATTTT.

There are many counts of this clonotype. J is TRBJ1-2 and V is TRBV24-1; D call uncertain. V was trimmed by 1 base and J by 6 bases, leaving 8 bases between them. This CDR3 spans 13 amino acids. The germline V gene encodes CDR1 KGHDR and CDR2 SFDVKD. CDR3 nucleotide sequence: TGTGCCACCAGTGATTTCAATTGGCATGGCTACACCTTC. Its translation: CATSDFNWHGYTF.

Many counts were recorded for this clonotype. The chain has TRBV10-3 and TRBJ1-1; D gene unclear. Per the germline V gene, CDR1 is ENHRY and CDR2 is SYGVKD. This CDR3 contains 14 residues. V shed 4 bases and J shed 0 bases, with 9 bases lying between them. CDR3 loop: CAISGTAMNTEAFF. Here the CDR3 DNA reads TGTGCCATCAGTGGGACGGCGATGAACACTGAAGCTTTCTTT.

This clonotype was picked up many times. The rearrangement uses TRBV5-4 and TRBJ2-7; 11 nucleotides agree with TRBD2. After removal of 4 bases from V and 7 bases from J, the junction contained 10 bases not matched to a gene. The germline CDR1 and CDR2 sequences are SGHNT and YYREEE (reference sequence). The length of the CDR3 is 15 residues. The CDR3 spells CASSDIAGGLYEQYF. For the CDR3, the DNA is TGTGCCAGCAGCGATATAGCGGGAGGGCTTTATGAGCAGTACTTC.

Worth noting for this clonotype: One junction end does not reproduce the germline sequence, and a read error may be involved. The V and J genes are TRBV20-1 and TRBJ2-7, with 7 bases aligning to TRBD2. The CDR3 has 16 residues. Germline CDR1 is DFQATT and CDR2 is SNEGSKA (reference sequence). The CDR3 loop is CSARDRNWTRPYEQYF. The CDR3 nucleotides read TGCAGCGCTAGAGATCGTAATTGGACTAGACCCTACGAGCAGTACTTC.

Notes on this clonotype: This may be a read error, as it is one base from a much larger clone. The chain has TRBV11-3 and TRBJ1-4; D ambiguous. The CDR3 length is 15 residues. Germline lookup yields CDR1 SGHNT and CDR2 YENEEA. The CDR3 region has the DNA TGTGCCAGCAGCCTCACGACATCCACTAGTGAAAAACTGTTTTTT. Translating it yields CASSLTTSTSEKLFF.

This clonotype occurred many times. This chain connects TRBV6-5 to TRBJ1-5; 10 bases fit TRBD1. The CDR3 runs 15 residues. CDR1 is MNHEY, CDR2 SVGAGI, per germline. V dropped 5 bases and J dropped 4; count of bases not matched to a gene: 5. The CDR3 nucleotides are TGTGCCAGCAGTCCCGGGGGACAGGGGAATCAGCCCCAGCATTTT. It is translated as CASSPGGQGNQPQHF.

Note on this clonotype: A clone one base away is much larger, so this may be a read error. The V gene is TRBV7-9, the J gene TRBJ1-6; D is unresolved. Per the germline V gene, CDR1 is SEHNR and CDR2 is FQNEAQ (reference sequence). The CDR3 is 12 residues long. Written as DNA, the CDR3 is TGTGCCAGCAGGGGCATCAATTCACCCTTCCACTTT. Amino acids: CASRGINSPFHF.

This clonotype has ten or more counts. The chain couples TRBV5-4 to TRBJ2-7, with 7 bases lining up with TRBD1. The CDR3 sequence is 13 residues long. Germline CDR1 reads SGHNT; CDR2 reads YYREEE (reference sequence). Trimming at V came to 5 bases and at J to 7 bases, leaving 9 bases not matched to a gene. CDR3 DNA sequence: TGTGCCAGCAGTTCCGGACAGGTTTATGAGCAGTACTTC. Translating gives CASSSGQVYEQYF.